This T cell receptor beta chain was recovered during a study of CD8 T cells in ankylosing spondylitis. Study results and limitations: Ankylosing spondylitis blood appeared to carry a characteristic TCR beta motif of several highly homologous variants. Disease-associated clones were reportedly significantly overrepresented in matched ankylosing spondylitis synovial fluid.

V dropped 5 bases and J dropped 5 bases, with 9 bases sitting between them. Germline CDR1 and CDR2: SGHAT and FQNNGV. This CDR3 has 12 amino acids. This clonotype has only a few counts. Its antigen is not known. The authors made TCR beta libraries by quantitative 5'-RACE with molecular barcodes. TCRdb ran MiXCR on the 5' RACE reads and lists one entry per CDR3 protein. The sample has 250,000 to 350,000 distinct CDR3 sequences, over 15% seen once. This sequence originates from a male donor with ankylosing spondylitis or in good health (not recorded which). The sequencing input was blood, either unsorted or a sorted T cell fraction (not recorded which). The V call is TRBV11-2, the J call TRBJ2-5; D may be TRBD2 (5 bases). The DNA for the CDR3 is TGTGCCAGCAGCCGGACTTCGGAGACCCAGTACTTC. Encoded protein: CASSRTSETQYF. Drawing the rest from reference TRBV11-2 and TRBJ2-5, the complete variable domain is EAGVAQSPRYKIIEKRQSVAFWCNPISGHATLYWYQQILGQGPKLLIQFQNNGVVDDSQLPKDRFSAERLKGVDSTLKIQPAKLEDSAVYLCASSRTSETQYFGPGTRLLVL.